These T cell receptor beta chains were read from a single sample in a study of blood T cell repertoires in COVID-19. Method: immunoSEQ multiplex PCR; TCRdb's copy keeps in-frame clones and lacks some. The sample lists just under 65,000 clones, 80% to 90% occurring once. The sequenced sample consisted of peripheral blood. These receptors came from a middle-aged man with acute or convalescent COVID-19. CDR3s include the opening cysteine and the closing phenylalanine or tryptophan. D genes are given only for firm matches. Clone size is shown for a subset of rows, as once, few, many or a class of expanded clone.

CDR3	DNA	J	size	V	D
CASRLVPGQGYEQYF	TGCGCCAGCAGATTGGTCCCGGGACAGGGGTACGAGCAGTACTTC	TRBJ2-7	NA	TRBV5-1	TRBD1
CASKGRGSGNTIYF	TGTGCCAGCAAAGGCAGGGGCTCTGGAAACACCATATATTTT	TRBJ1-3	NA	TRBV3-1/TRBV3-2	NA
CASSKEDPGSQEAFF	TGTGCCAGCAGCAAGGAAGATCCGGGGTCCCAAGAAGCTTTCTTT	TRBJ1-1	NA	TRBV21-1	NA
CASSGSPSSYNEQFF	TGTGCCAGCAGCGGATCGCCTAGCTCCTACAATGAGCAGTTCTTC	TRBJ2-1	NA	TRBV3-1/TRBV3-2	NA
CASRAWDSSTATF	TGTGCCAGCAGAGCATGGGACAGTTCTACAGCTACCTTC	TRBJ1-2	once	TRBV2	TRBD1
CAWTPGTNHGELFF	TGTGCCTGGACTCCCGGGACAAACCACGGGGAGCTGTTTTTT	TRBJ2-2	NA	TRBV30	NA
CASSGGTYEQYF	TGTGCCAGCAGCGGCGGCACCTACGAGCAGTACTTC	TRBJ2-7	NA	TRBV9	NA
CASSSRVGNTGELFF	TGTGCCAGCAGCTCCAGGGTTGGCAACACCGGGGAGCTGTTTTTT	TRBJ2-2	NA	TRBV7-7	NA
CASSLGTGSNYGYTF	TGTGCCAGCAGCCTCGGGACAGGGTCTAACTATGGCTACACCTTC	TRBJ1-2	NA	TRBV3-1/TRBV3-2	TRBD1
CASKNYEGFF	TGTGCCAGCAAAAATTACGAGGGTTTCTTT	TRBJ1-1	NA	TRBV6-5	NA
CASSEIGGVNTEAFF	TGTGCCAGCAGTGAAATAGGAGGGGTCAACACTGAAGCTTTCTTT	TRBJ1-1	NA	TRBV6-1	NA
CASRANEKLFF	TGTGCCAGCAGGGCCAATGAAAAACTGTTTTTT	TRBJ1-4	NA	TRBV2	NA
CATSEGLGGYTF	TGTGCCACCAGTGAGGGTCTAGGTGGCTACACCTTC	TRBJ1-2	NA	TRBV24-1	NA
CASSLAAEASQFF	TGTGCCAGCAGCTTAGCGGCAGAGGCCTCCCAGTTCTTC	TRBJ2-1	NA	TRBV7-9	NA
CASSPPGTEETQYF	TGTGCCAGCTCACCACCGGGGACAGAAGAGACCCAGTACTTC	TRBJ2-5	NA	TRBV18	TRBD1
CASSSSGGTEAFF	TGCGCCAGCAGCTCATCGGGGGGGACTGAAGCTTTCTTT	TRBJ1-1	NA	TRBV5-1	NA
CASSSDRGLSGYTF	TGTGCCAGCAGCTCCGACAGGGGATTAAGTGGCTACACCTTC	TRBJ1-2	NA	TRBV5-4	TRBD1
CAQRVLKGYTF	TGTGCCCAACGGGTCTTAAAGGGCTACACCTTC	TRBJ1-2	NA	TRBV2	NA
CASSHEVDADYGYTF	TGTGCCAGCAGTCATGAGGTAGATGCCGACTATGGCTACACCTTC	TRBJ1-2	NA	TRBV5-4	NA
CASSTPLILAGVTDTQYF	TGTGCCAGTAGTACCCCTCTCATACTAGCGGGGGTCACAGATACGCAGTATTTT	TRBJ2-3	NA	TRBV19	TRBD2
CASSLAPNGESSYNSPLHF	TGTGCCAGCAGCTTAGCGCCTAACGGAGAAAGCTCCTATAATTCACCCCTCCACTTT	TRBJ1-6	NA	TRBV7-6	NA
CASSGSGYYEQYF	TGCGCCAGCAGTGGATCAGGGTACTACGAGCAGTACTTC	TRBJ2-7	NA	TRBV10-1	NA
CASSTLSVDRGTDTQYF	TGTGCCAGCAGTACCCTTTCGGTTGACAGGGGCACAGATACGCAGTATTTT	TRBJ2-3	once	TRBV28	TRBD1
CATSDLKFGGMETQYF	TGTGCCACCAGTGATCTTAAATTCGGGGGAATGGAGACCCAGTACTTC	TRBJ2-5	NA	TRBV24-1	NA
CASRSASGRRTSSYEQYF	TGCGCCAGCAGGTCGGCTAGCGGGCGCAGAACGAGCTCCTACGAGCAGTACTTC	TRBJ2-7	NA	TRBV10-1	TRBD2
CASSTFNEQFF	TGTGCCAGTAGTACATTCAATGAGCAGTTCTTC	TRBJ2-1	NA	TRBV19	NA
CASSRTEGNTEAFF	TGTGCCAGCAGCCGGACCGAGGGGAACACTGAAGCTTTCTTT	TRBJ1-1	once	TRBV6-5	NA
CASSPAATGMITEAFF	TGTGCCAGCAGCCCTGCGGCGACAGGGATGATCACTGAAGCTTTCTTT	TRBJ1-1	once	TRBV7-3	TRBD1
CASSHLLTSGGANTGELFF	TGCGCCAGCAGCCACCTTTTGACTAGCGGGGGGGCGAACACCGGGGAGCTGTTTTTT	TRBJ2-2	NA	TRBV4-1	TRBD2
CASSEAQGTSSYEQYF	TGTGCCAGCAGTGAAGCGCAGGGGACCTCCTCCTACGAGCAGTACTTC	TRBJ2-7	NA	TRBV6-1	NA
CASSQSQTVYTEAFF	TGCGCCAGCAGCCAAAGTCAGACAGTATACACTGAAGCTTTCTTT	TRBJ1-1	NA	TRBV4-1	NA
CASSLRDREGYTF	TGTGCCAGCAGTTTACGCGACAGGGAAGGCTACACCTTC	TRBJ1-2	NA	TRBV12-3/TRBV12-4	TRBD1
CASRQNRGPYEQYF	TGTGCCAGCAGACAGAACAGGGGCCCCTACGAGCAGTACTTC	TRBJ2-7	NA	TRBV27	TRBD1
CASSQTLSGGLHNEQFF	TGTGCCAGCAGTCAGACCCTTAGCGGGGGGCTTCACAATGAGCAGTTCTTC	TRBJ2-1	NA	TRBV27	TRBD2
CASSPGQGQETQYF	TGCGCCAGCAGCCCCGGACAGGGCCAAGAGACCCAGTACTTC	TRBJ2-5	NA	TRBV5-1	TRBD1
CAWSTGAGVQGTGELFF	TGTGCCTGGAGTACCGGTGCCGGTGTACAGGGGACCGGGGAGCTGTTTTTT	TRBJ2-2	NA	TRBV30	TRBD1
CSVGQGGAYNEQFF	TGCAGCGTTGGGCAGGGGGGTGCCTACAATGAGCAGTTCTTC	TRBJ2-1	NA	TRBV29-1	NA
CASSVGGSNEQFF	TGTGCCAGCAGCGTAGGAGGGAGCAATGAGCAGTTCTTC	TRBJ2-1	NA	TRBV9	NA
CASSLPTGDYSNQPQHF	TGTGCCAGCAGCTTGCCGACAGGGGACTATAGCAATCAGCCCCAGCATTTT	TRBJ1-5	NA	TRBV5-5	TRBD1
CASSLGQGAGNTIYF	TGTGCCAGCAGCCTTGGACAGGGCGCTGGAAACACCATATATTTT	TRBJ1-3	NA	TRBV6-5	TRBD1
CASSLAGYENSPLHF	TGTGCCAGCAGCTTAGCGGGATACGAGAATTCACCCCTCCACTTT	TRBJ1-6	NA	TRBV5-6	NA
CATSDPIDSLPYNEQFF	TGTGCCACCAGTGATCCAATCGACTCTCTCCCCTACAATGAGCAGTTCTTC	TRBJ2-1	NA	TRBV24-1	NA
CASSLVGNSPLHF	TGTGCCAGCAGCTTGGTCGGGAATTCACCCCTCCACTTT	TRBJ1-6	NA	TRBV5-4	NA
CATSDTQQGAHGYTF	TGTGCCACCAGTGATACTCAGCAGGGGGCCCATGGCTACACCTTC	TRBJ1-2	NA	TRBV24-1	TRBD1
CASSLSMRAPRNF	TGTGCCAGCAGTTTATCGATGCGGGCCCCACGCAACTTC	TRBJ2-5	NA	TRBV27	NA
CASSPRSSGANTGELFF	TGTGCCAGCAGTCCCCGGTCTAGCGGGGCTAACACCGGGGAGCTGTTTTTT	TRBJ2-2	NA	TRBV6-6	TRBD2
CASSIDDTGSKAFF	TGTGCCAGTAGTATAGACGATACAGGGAGTAAAGCTTTCTTT	TRBJ1-1	NA	TRBV19	NA
CASSLRGSTDTQYF	TGTGCCAGCAGCTTACGGGGTAGCACAGATACGCAGTATTTT	TRBJ2-3	NA	TRBV5-4	NA
CASSPHRQGGELFF	TGCGCCAGCAGCCCCCACAGACAGGGAGGGGAGCTGTTTTTT	TRBJ2-2	NA	TRBV4-1	TRBD1
CASTPPGSRQETQYF	TGTGCCAGCACCCCCCCGGGGAGTCGACAAGAGACCCAGTACTTC	TRBJ2-5	NA	TRBV11-3	NA
CSGQLLNEQFF	TGCAGCGGCCAACTGCTCAATGAGCAGTTCTTC	TRBJ2-1	NA	TRBV29-1	NA
CASSDLTGGETQYF	TGCGCCAGCAGCGACCTGACAGGGGGTGAGACCCAGTACTTC	TRBJ2-5	NA	TRBV5-1	TRBD1
CASSEGGFGVNTEAFF	TGCGCCAGCAGTGAAGGGGGCTTCGGGGTGAACACTGAAGCTTTCTTT	TRBJ1-1	NA	TRBV5-1	TRBD1
CASSPGGTRGAQPQHF	TGTGCCAGCAGCCCCGGGGGGACCCGGGGGGCTCAGCCCCAGCATTTT	TRBJ1-5	NA	TRBV11-2	NA
CASSQVNYGYTF	TGCGCCAGCAGCCAAGTAAACTATGGCTACACCTTC	TRBJ1-2	NA	TRBV4-1	NA